This T cell receptor (beta chain) stems from a study of cytomegalovirus exposure and HLA in healthy donors (dated by TCRdb to the late 2010s). Looking at the study overall: An earlier analysis of some 600 of the donors reported over 250 Gb of sequence data and 95 million to 130 million unique TCR beta sequences obtained from some 200 million T cells. High-throughput TCR immunosequencing, statistical association of individual TCRs with disease status, and machine learning were combined to predict cytomegalovirus infection status. In an earlier analysis of 500 to 650 of the donors, high-throughput TCR beta sequencing was used to judge whether each TCR beta V gene segment behaved as functional or pseudogenic. The study was designed to test whether signatures of past pathogen exposure could be identified by cataloging public T cell receptors. Donor age, sex, ethnicity and CMV serostatus were compiled together with the repertoire data. An early release covering about 600 HLA-typed donors comprised about 300 gigabases of sequencing data and 85 million to 100 million unique TCR sequences. HLA typing covered class I and class II loci at four-digit resolution. A later genetic analysis took genome-wide SNP genotypes for about 55% of the 666 donors and used that subset as a discovery cohort. Typing coverage differed by locus: A, B, C, DRB1 and DQB1 were typed in about 620-630 donors, DQA1 in 522, DPA1 in some 600, and DPB1 in 472. Along with the approximately 620-subject first cohort, a separate validation cohort of around 120 different subjects was used. Because of strong linkage in the cohort, five DR-DQ haplotypes were treated as single units for association and clustering. On average, 235,054 unique TCR beta nucleotide sequences were sequenced per donor among 398 genotyped donors of the cohort, with roughly a sixth of those sequences being non-productive. The study used immunosequencing to profile the T cell repertoires of approximately 690 subjects and linked those repertoires to cytomegalovirus serostatus. Of the roughly 410 genotyped donors, 70% to 90% were placed in the genetic ancestry cluster associated with self-reported Caucasian donors. Every discovery cohort repertoire had been produced on one sequencing platform. A later analysis re-analyzed previously published TCR beta repertoires from approximately 670 donors and added high-resolution HLA genotyping to study TCR occurrence patterns. The later analysis used no new phenotypic data to find candidate immune exposures, relying instead on TCR beta sequences and their occurrence across donors. Broad study findings and their caveats: When HLA alleles, especially DR and DQ, strongly co-occurred, attributing TCR associations to individual alleles was difficult. The 87-base-pair reads could not distinguish some IMGT-functional V segments, including TRBV6-2 and TRBV6-3, so those segments were excluded. In a later analysis, TCR association rates were found to vary across HLA loci, with the most associated TCRs seen for DRB1 alleles and the fewest for HLA-C alleles. Linkage disequilibrium might explain the correlated functional status among segregating V segments, but an unknown experimental factor could not be excluded. Because counts were too low, about 15 rarely observed V segments, including chromosome 9 orphons, were left out of the earlier analysis of approximately 500 of the donors. Roughly uniform sequencing depth across donors was assumed in presence/absence analyses, although this assumption may not hold. For the cohort, immune exposure information was limited to CMV serostatus. Three of the identified cytomegalovirus-associated TCR beta chains were confirmed in vitro to be specific for cytomegalovirus antigens. Across donors, most TCR sequences were observed very rarely, whereas some public TCRs were present in many individuals. The study listed 150 to 200 TCR beta chains as associated with cytomegalovirus. The classifier was reported to diagnose cytomegalovirus status with high specificity and sensitivity in both the original cohort and the validation cohort. A later genetic analysis associated a missense DCLRE1C variant with V-gene and J-gene trimming of TCR beta chains, and an independent cohort replicated the association. It was suggested by the authors that the approach could potentially be generalized to other disease states and immunological phenotypes. A later analysis found that most CMV-associated TCR beta chains appeared HLA-restricted, with HLA associations seemingly driven largely by CMV exposure. Compared with equally common non-associated chains, HLA-associated TCR beta chains in a later analysis were more clonally expanded and had lower generation probabilities. HLA typing was unavailable for some donors at each locus, so association tests used only the typed subset. A group of highly shared sequence variants was considered likely to be a technical artifact of the sequencing pipeline. A later analysis associated 15,000 or so TCR beta sequences with specific HLA alleles at a false discovery rate of 0.05. A further reported finding was that TCR beta sequences accurately predicted the HLA-A and HLA-B alleles for most subjects in the first cohort. In a later genetic analysis, fewer N-insertions in productive TCRs were reported among donors in an Asian-associated ancestry cluster than the approximately 630-donor mean. According to a later analysis, parvovirus B19, influenza, CMV and Epstein-Barr virus appeared linked to several top co-occurrence clusters. This cohort had only TCR beta chains sequenced, and the lack of alpha or paired-chain data limited which features could be detected. An earlier analysis of approximately 530 of the donors showed that most TCR beta V segments appeared in productive rearrangements either about 87% or about 30% of the time, which broadly matched IMGT annotations.

The cohort comprised fewer than 700 healthy bone marrow donors. At the time of sampling, every cohort member was nominally healthy, though immune exposures that went unrecorded were likely present. The donor tested CMV seronegative, placing the donor among the 350 or so seronegative members of the cohort. Every donor gave a peripheral blood sample, and the peripheral blood mononuclear cells from that sample were used for TCR beta sequencing. Genomic DNA extraction from the blood cell samples was performed with the Qiagen DNeasy Blood Extraction Kit. The CDR3 goes from the cysteine to the phenylalanine over 11 residues. The DNA shown is the 33-base CDR3, in frame from base 1. Based on the germline V gene (reference sequence), the CDR1 and CDR2 sequences are MNHEY and SMNVEV. Trimming removed 5 bases from V and 11 bases from J; the gene matches leave 3 bases unexplained. Preparation of the library involved the immunoSEQ multiplex PCR assay. For the multiplex PCR, a mixture combining 60 forward primers for TCR Vbeta segments and 13 reverse primers for TCR Jbeta segments was used. A multiplex PCR assay on genomic DNA amplified the CDR3 region of rearranged TCR beta genes. Amplified TCR beta libraries were sequenced as 87-base-pair reads on the Illumina HiSeq System. As for the original processing: A later analysis tallied roughly 78 million unique TCR beta chains across the 666 repertoires, and about 12 million of those chains were shared by two or more donors. Raw reads were error-corrected and collapsed into unique sequences by a nearest-neighbor algorithm in which closely related sequences were merged to remove PCR and sequencing errors. Alignment of CDR3 sequences to IMGT reference sequences was used to assign V, D and J gene segments. Each retained sequence needed at least a six-nucleotide match to both a V gene segment and a J gene segment. A rearrangement was called productive if the CDR3 had no stop codons and remained in frame with V and J, and every other rearrangement was called non-productive. Following IMGT convention, CDR3 was defined as the stretch from the second conserved V-encoded cysteine up to the conserved J-encoded phenylalanine. The earlier analysis of a few hundred of the donors excluded any sequence lacking an unambiguous match to a single V gene segment. In an earlier analysis of about 590 of the donors, a V segment was called functional when productive rearrangements were above 56.7%, and segregating when the standard deviation between donors exceeded 5%. A statistical classification framework was built to diagnose cytomegalovirus status from the catalog of TCR beta chain sequences. In a later analysis, TCR nucleotide sequences were compared against IMGT/GENE-DB human TR gene sequences so that V and J genes could be assigned. Using the TCRdist pipeline, a later analysis assigned CDR3 sequences along with most-parsimonious VDJ recombination scenarios. In a later analysis, each TCR beta chain was defined by its CDR3 amino acid sequence together with its V-gene family, and reads lacking a unique V-gene family were excluded. As a way to deal with suspected cross-contamination and a sequencing artifact, a later analysis dropped 640 or so nucleotide sequences that were highly shared and had low generation probability. For each public chain, a later analysis derived a clonal expansion index from normalized ranks of inferred template counts within each repertoire. Generation probabilities in a later analysis came from a VDJ recombination model fitted to out-of-frame rearrangements, and those results were checked against IGoR. A later analysis scored TCR-TCR, TCR-HLA and TCR-CMV co-occurrence with hypergeometric tests, applying a repertoire-size bias correction to TCR pairs. A later analysis estimated false discovery rates by permuting HLA or CMV assignments 20 times. A later analysis grouped co-occurring TCRs with DBSCAN, adding TCRdist sequence similarity when clustering within HLA-allele-positive subsets. Repertoires with fewer than 30,000 or more than 120,000 public chains, plus five repertoires with anomalous nucleotide sharing, were excluded from co-occurrence clustering. The immuneACCESS repertoire file appears here via TCRdb, limited to in-frame rearrangements. These files lack a portion of the clones; in checked studies, under half of the deficit traces to unresolved V genes, and the cause of the others is not known. D and trimming were read from the DNA, whereas the V and J calls and clone size are those reported in that table. The table kept for this sample lists about 200,000 clones. The top ten constitute 0.74% of the sample.

With regard to this clone: Its antigen is still unknown.

This clonotype was sampled from a boy aged 10-17 years in good health and CMV-seronegative. Specimen: PBMCs. The chain is assembled from TRBV27 and TRBJ2-1; 7 bases in between match TRBD2. The nucleotide sequence is TGTGCCAGCAGTGCGCGGGGGAAGCAGTTCTTC. This is translated as CASSARGKQFF.